This TCR beta chain is from a study of response to subunit inactivated influenza vaccine. Overall study results and limits: The authors proposed limited new T cell recruitment per seasonal influenza vaccination.

This CDR3 is 13 amino acids long. J gave up 9 bases and V 5 bases, and 9 bases lay outside the gene matches. As for this clonotype: Its antigen is currently unknown.

A single record per CDR3 protein comes from TCRdb applying MiXCR to the RT-PCR reads. The sample lists approximately 500,000 distinct CDR3 sequences; less than 15% were seen once. Sample: PBMCs from blood, taken roughly 12 days after vaccination. The rearrangement links TRBV12-3 or TRBV12-4 to TRBJ2-7, with TRBD1 matching over 8 bases. This clonotype was obtained from a man over 45 who received an inactivated influenza vaccine. Here the CDR3 DNA reads TGTGCCAGCAGTGGACAGGGTTTTGAGGCGCAGTACTTC. This sequence encodes CASSGQGFEAQYF.